This T cell receptor beta chain appears in the sequencing data of a study of immune evolution from preneoplasia to lung adenocarcinoma. Profiling relied on immunoSEQ multiplex PCR, and the TCRdb table lists in-frame clones only, not all of them. In the table there are 3,500 to 4,500 clones, 77% of which are singletons. Each case's diagnosis was confirmed by two pathologists on H&E. V lost 7 bases to trimming and J lost 4 bases; unmatched junction nucleotides: 9. Germline CDR1 MNHEY, CDR2 SVGAGI. The CDR3 is 14 residues long. The source of this sequence is a person aged 60-79 years with lung adenocarcinoma. Sequencing was done on a sample of FFPE adjacent normal lung tissue. V is TRBV6-5 and J is TRBJ1-2; 7 bases fit TRBD1. This CDR3 is CASKKGQQLYGYTF. CDR3 nucleotide sequence: TGTGCCAGCAAAAAGGGACAGCAACTCTATGGCTACACCTTC.